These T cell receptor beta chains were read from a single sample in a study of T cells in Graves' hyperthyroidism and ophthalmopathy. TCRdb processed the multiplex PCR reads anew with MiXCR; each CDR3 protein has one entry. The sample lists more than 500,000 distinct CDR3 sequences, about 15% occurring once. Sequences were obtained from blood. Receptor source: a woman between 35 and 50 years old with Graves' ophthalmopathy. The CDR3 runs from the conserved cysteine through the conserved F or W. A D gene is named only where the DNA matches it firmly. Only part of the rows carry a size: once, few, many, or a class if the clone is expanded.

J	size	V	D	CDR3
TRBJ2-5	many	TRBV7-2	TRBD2	CASSLRASGHQETQYF
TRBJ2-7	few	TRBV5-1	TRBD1	CASSLDPLGQGYEQYF
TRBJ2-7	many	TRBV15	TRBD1	CATSPLGQGSGEQYF
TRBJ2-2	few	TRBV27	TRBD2	CASSSGLAGANTGELFF
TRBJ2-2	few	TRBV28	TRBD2	CASSSAGRDTGELFF
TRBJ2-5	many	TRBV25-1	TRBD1	CASSTWAGGQETQYF
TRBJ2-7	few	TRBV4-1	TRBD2	CASSQVLAVSHSYEQYF
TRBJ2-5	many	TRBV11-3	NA	CASSPPQGQETQYF
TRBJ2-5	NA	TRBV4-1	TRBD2	CASSPQAGVWETQYF
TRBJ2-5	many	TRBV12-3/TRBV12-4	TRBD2	CASSLLAGEETQYF
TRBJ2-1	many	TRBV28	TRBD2	CASTKGGGSGYNEQFF
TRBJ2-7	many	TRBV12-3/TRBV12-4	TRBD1	CASSPSRDRGQYF
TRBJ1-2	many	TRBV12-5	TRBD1	CASGLGPGTGNGYTF
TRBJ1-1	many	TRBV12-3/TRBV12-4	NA	CASSTFGLGTEAFF
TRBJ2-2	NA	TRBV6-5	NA	CASSSSYTGSHTGELFF
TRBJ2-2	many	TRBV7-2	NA	CASSLVPLPGELFF
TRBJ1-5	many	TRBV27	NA	CASSINRVGQPQHF
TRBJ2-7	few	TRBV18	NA	CASSPTRTYEQYF
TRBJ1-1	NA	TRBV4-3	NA	CASSQDLRPITEAFF
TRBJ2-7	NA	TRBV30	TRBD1	CAWSAGTGDYEQYF
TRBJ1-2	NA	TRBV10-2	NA	CASSEYRIGGYTF
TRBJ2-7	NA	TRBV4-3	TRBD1	CASSQGRGPTGHEQYF
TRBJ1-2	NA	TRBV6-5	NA	CASSYRDYYGYTF
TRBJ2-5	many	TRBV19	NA	CASSITSQKETQYF
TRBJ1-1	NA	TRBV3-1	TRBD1	CASSPRLTGGQTEAFF
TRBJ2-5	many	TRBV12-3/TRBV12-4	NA	CASSVGPGRVTQYF
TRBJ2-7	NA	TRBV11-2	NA	CASSLEGLGPYEQYF
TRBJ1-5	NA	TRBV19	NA	CASRTEGIGQPQHF
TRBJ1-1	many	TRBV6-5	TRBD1	CASSYQVDRRAFF
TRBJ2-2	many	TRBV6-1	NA	CASRANGELFF
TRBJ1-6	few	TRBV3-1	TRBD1	CASSHPGQLNSPLHF
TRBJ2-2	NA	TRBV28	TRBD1	CASSLYTGAGELFF
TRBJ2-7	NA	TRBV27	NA	CASSLIPVYEQYF
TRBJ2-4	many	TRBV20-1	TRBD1	CSARVRDRVAKNIQYF
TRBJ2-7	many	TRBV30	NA	CARSRAYEQYF
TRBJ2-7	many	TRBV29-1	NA	CSVQNAEKDEQYF
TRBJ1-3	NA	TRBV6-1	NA	CASSEVDWGGSRLF
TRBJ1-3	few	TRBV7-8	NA	CASSLVGSYSGNTIYF
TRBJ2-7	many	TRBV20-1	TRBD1	CSAGDRETYEQYF
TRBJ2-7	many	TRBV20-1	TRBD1	CSARYTGDGGYEQYF
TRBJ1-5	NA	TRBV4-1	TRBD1	CASSQGGQGNQPQHF
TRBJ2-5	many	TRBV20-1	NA	CSARESTETQYF
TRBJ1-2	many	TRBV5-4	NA	CASSLYGGGNYGYTF
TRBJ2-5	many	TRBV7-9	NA	CASSETRSLETQYF
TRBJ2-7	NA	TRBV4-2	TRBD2	CASSQELAGDEQYF
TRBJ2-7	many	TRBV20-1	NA	CSARDAGWSYEQYF
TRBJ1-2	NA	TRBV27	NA	CASSPQRHYGYTF
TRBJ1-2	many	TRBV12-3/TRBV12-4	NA	CASSHVGTPYGYTF
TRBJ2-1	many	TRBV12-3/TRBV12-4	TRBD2	CASRGTSVNNEQFF